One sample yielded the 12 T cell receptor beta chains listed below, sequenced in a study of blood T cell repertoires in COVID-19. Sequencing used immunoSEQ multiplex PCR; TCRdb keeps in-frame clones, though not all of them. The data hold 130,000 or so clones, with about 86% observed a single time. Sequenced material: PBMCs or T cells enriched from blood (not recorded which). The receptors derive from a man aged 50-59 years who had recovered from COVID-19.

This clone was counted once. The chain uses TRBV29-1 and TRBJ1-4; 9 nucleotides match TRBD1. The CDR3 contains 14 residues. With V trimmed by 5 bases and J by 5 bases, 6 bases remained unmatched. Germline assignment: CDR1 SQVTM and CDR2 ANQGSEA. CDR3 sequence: CSVRSGTGNEKLFF. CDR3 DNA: TGCAGCGTTCGCTCAGGGACAGGGAATGAAAAACTGTTTTTT.

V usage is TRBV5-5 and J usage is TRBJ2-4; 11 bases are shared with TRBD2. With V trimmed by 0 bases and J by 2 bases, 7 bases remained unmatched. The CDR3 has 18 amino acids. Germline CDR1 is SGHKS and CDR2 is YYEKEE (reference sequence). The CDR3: CASSLVATSGASKNIQYF. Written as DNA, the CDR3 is TGTGCCAGCAGCTTGGTTGCGACTAGCGGGGCTTCCAAAAACATTCAGTACTTC.

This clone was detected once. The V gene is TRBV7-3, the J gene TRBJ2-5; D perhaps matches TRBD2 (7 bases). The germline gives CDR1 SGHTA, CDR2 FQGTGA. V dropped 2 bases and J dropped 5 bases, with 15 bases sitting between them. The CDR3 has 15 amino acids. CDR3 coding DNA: TGTGCCAGCAGCTTATGGGGGGGGCCGGGGGAGACCCAGTACTTC. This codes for CASSLWGGPGETQYF. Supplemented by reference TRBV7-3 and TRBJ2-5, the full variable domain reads GAGVSQTPSNKVTEKGKYVELRCDPISGHTALYWYRQSLGQGPEFLIYFQGTGAADDSGLPNDRFFAVRPEGSVSTLKIQRTERGDSAVYLCASSLWGGPGETQYFGPGTRLLVL.

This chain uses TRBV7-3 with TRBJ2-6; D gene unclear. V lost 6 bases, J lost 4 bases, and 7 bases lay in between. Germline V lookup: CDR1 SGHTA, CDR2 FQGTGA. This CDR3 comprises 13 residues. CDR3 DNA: TGTGCCAGCAGACCTACCGGGGCCAACGTCCTGACTTTC. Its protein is CASRPTGANVLTF.

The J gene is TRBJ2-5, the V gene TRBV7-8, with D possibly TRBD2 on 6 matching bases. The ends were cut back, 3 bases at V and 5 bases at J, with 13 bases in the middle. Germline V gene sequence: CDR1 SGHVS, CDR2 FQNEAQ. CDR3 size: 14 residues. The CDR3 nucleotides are TGTGCCAGCAGCTTGACTAGTCAGGCCGAGACCCAGTACTTC. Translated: CASSLTSQAETQYF.

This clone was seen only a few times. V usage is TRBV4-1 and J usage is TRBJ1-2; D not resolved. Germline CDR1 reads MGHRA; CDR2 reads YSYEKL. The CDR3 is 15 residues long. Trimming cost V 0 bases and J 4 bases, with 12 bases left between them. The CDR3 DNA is TGCGCCAGCAGCCAAGAACCGGGGTTGGGCTATGGCTACACCTTC. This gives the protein CASSQEPGLGYGYTF.

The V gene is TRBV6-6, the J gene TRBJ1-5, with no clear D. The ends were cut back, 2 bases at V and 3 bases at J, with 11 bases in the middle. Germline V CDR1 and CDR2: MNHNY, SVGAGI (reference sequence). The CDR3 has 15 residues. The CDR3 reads CASSYDRQNNQPQHF. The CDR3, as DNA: TGTGCCAGCAGTTACGACCGACAAAACAATCAGCCCCAGCATTTT.

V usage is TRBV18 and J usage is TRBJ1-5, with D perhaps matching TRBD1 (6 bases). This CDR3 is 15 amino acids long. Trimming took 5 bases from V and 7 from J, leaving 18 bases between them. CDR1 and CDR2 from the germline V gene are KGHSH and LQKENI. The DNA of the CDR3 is TGTGCCAGCTCAACAAACCAGGGGAGGGGACAGCCCCAGCATTTT. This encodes CASSTNQGRGQPQHF. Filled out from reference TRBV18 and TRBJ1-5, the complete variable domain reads NAGVMQNPRHLVRRRGQEARLRCSPMKGHSHVYWYRQLPEEGLKFMVYLQKENIIDESGMPKERFSAEFPKEGPSILRIQQVVRGDSAAYFCASSTNQGRGQPQHFGDGTRLSIL.

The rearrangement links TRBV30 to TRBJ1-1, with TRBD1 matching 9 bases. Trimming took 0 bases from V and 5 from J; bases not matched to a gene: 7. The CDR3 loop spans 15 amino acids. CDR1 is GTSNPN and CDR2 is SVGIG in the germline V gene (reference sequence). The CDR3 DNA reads TGTGCCTGGAGTGTACCGGGACAGGGTTGGACTGAAGCTTTCTTT. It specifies CAWSVPGQGWTEAFF.

Here the CDR3 reads CASSDPHRLYGYTF. In DNA form, the CDR3 reads TGTGCCAGCAGTGACCCACACAGGCTCTATGGCTACACCTTC. This chain uses TRBV6-1 with TRBJ1-2, with D tentatively TRBD1 (5 bases). The CDR3 has 14 amino acids. Germline CDR1 reads MNHNS; CDR2 reads SASEGT. Trimming took off 3 bases at V and 4 bases at J, with 12 bases between the two ends.

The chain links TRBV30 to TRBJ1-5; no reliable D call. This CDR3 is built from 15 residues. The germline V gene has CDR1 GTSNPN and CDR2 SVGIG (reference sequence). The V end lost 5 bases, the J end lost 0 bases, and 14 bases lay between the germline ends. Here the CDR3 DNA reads TGTGCCTGGGGCGGGGTCGGGGATAGCAATCAGCCCCAGCATTTT. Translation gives CAWGGVGDSNQPQHF.

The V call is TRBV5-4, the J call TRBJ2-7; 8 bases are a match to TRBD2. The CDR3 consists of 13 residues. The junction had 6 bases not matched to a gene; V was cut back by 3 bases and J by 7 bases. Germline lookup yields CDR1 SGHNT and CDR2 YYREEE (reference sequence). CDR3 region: CASSSGGAREQYF. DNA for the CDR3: TGTGCCAGCAGCTCGGGGGGGGCGAGGGAGCAGTACTTC.